These 7 T cell receptor beta chains were all obtained from the same sample, sequenced in a study of OX40 agonist ivuxolimab in advanced cancers. Method: immunoSEQ multiplex PCR; TCRdb's copy keeps in-frame clones and lacks some. The sample holds about 80,000 clones; more than 70% are singletons and the top ten take about 0.45%. Sequences were derived from CD4+ or CD8+ T cells sorted from blood, sampled in a trial of the OX40 agonist ivuxolimab. The source is an adult with an advanced solid tumor such as melanoma, head and neck, liver or kidney cancer.

The chain has TRBV4-3 and TRBJ2-5, with D hard to call. V dropped 3 bases and J dropped 4 bases, with 18 bases sitting between them. The CDR3 runs 16 residues. CDR1 LGHNA and CDR2 YSLEER come from the germline V gene. The CDR3 loop is CASSQASPRVGETQYF. CDR3 sequence (DNA): TGCGCCAGCAGCCAGGCCTCGCCTAGGGTGGGAGAGACCCAGTACTTC.

This clone has only one observation. The chain couples TRBV5-1 to TRBJ1-4, with D possibly being TRBD1 (5 bases). CDR1 and CDR2 from the germline V gene are SGHRS and YFSETQ. This CDR3 comprises 13 residues. The V gene lost 5 bases and the J gene lost 5 bases, with 10 bases spanning the gap. The CDR3 reads CASSRGVNEKLFF. In nucleotides, the CDR3 is TGCGCCAGCAGTAGGGGCGTGAATGAAAAACTGTTTTTT.

V is TRBV9 and J is TRBJ2-7, with D perhaps matching TRBD2 (6 bases). This CDR3 is 12 amino acids long. The V gene's germline CDR1 is SGDLS and CDR2 YYNGEE. V was trimmed by 0 bases and J by 6 bases, leaving 7 bases between them. CDR3 sequence: CASSVVGGEQYF. The CDR3, as DNA: TGTGCCAGCAGCGTAGTGGGGGGCGAGCAGTACTTC.

The chain carries TRBV13 and TRBJ1-1, with D perhaps TRBD1 (5 bases). The germline V gene encodes CDR1 PRHDT and CDR2 FYEKMQ (reference sequence). The length of the CDR3 is 13 residues. V dropped 5 bases and J dropped 6 bases, with 13 bases sitting between them. DNA for the CDR3: TGTGCCAGCAGCCCTTCCGGGGCTCCTGAAGCTTTCTTT. It is translated as CASSPSGAPEAFF.

This clone has a handful of counts. The rearrangement links TRBV6-5 to TRBJ1-5, with D possibly TRBD1 on 5 matching bases. CDR3 length equals 14 residues. The ends were cut back, 6 bases at V and 0 bases at J, with 9 bases in the middle. Germline V gene data show CDR1 as MNHEY and CDR2 as SVGAGI. The CDR3 DNA reads as TGTGCCAGCAGCCCGGGGGATAGCAATCAGCCCCAGCATTTT. It translates to CASSPGDSNQPQHF.

The genes are TRBV6-6 and TRBJ1-2; 9 nucleotides align to TRBD1. J was trimmed by 3 bases and V by 10 bases; bases with no gene match: 6. Germline V lookup: CDR1 MNHNY, CDR2 SVGAGI (reference sequence). The CDR3 runs to 13 residues. CDR3 sequence: CATGQGLDYGYTF. CDR3 sequence (DNA): TGTGCCACCGGACAGGGGTTGGACTATGGCTACACCTTC.

The V and J genes are TRBV2 and TRBJ2-7; D is perhaps TRBD1 (6 bases). The CDR3 runs to 14 residues. CDR1 is SNHLY, CDR2 FYNNEI, per germline. Between the trimmed V and J ends, which lost 5 bases and 1 base, there was a span of 12 bases. The CDR3 nucleotides are TGTGCCAGCAGTAGTCACAGGGTATCCTACGAGCAGTACTTC. It specifies CASSSHRVSYEQYF.